This T cell receptor beta chain comes out of a study of blood T cell repertoires in COVID-19. Germline-derived CDR1 and CDR2 are KGHDR and SFDVKD. There are 13 residues in the CDR3. V was clipped by 3 bases and J by 4 bases, with 6 bases between them. Repertoires were generated with immunoSEQ multiplex PCR, while TCRdb's copy carries only in-frame clones and drops some. The table records approximately 300,000 clones, approximately 90% of them present only once. The chain carries TRBV24-1 and TRBJ1-5; D gene uncertain. The clonotype comes from a man aged 30 to 45 who had recovered from COVID-19. The material sequenced was PBMCs or T cells enriched from blood (not recorded which). The CDR3, as DNA: TGTGCCACCAGTGATGAGCTTAATCAGCCCCAGCATTTT. Translating it yields CATSDELNQPQHF.